This T cell receptor beta chain was recorded in a study of cytomegalovirus exposure and HLA in healthy donors. Study at large: Earlier results showed approximately 110 million unique TCR beta sequences derived from about 179 million T cells.

Comments on this clone: Its antigen is as yet unknown.

PCR employed 60 Vbeta and 13 Jbeta primers. Generated by immunoSEQ multiplex PCR, the TCRdb table keeps only in-frame clones and is missing some. The sample is made up of roughly 77,000 clones, and the top ten hold about 3.8% of it. Overall study results and limits: Within an earlier analysis, most TCR beta V segments proved productive either about 87% or about 30% of the time. A later analysis showed TCR association rates differing by HLA locus, peaking at DRB1 and lowest at HLA-C. Confirmation was obtained in vitro that a few CMV-associated chains are specific for CMV antigens.

The V end lost 1 base, the J end lost 2 bases, and 21 bases lay between the germline ends. The CDR3 is 17 residues long. Germline lookup yields CDR1 SQVTM and CDR2 ANQGSEA. Material: PBMCs. The clonotype comes from a female donor in good health and CMV-seropositive. This chain links TRBV29-1 with TRBJ2-7, with D possibly TRBD2 on 7 matching bases. The CDR3, as DNA: TGCAGCGTTGAAGGTGGGCGGGGGCGCCCCGGTGCCTACGAGCAGTACTTC. Amino acids: CSVEGGRGRPGAYEQYF.